This TCR beta chain comes out of a study of graft-versus-host responses after intestinal transplantation. About the research overall: All of the recipients had induction that used anti-thymocyte globulin, then tacrolimus and steroids for around three years.

Clones were sequenced by immunoSEQ multiplex PCR, and TCRdb holds only the in-frame ones, with some missing. This table has about 93,000 clones, 85% to 95% appearing once. The study, taken as a whole, reports: GvH clone levels peaked in circulation, and this peak was associated with early post-transplant HvG declines. The authors found GvH clones in recipient marrow, some appearing first in ileum or blood.

This CDR3 has 12 amino acids. The germline gives CDR1 GTSNPN, CDR2 SVGIG (reference sequence). Trimming pared 5 bases from V and 5 bases from J, leaving 10 bases between. Remarks on this clone: Its specificity is not known.

This sequence joins TRBV30 and TRBJ2-1; D not resolved. The source is a human donor who received an intestinal transplant. The specimen comprised unstimulated CD8+ T cells sorted from spleen or lymph node cells, sampled before intestinal transplant. CDR3 sequence: CAWGLENNEQFF. The CDR3 DNA reads as TGTGCCTGGGGGCTCGAAAACAATGAGCAGTTCTTC.